The present T cell receptor (beta chain) was sequenced within a study of T cells in Graves' hyperthyroidism and ophthalmopathy. V lost 4 bases and J lost 8, with 9 bases in between. CDR1 MDHEN and CDR2 SYDVKM come from the germline V gene. The CDR3 totals 13 residues. Diagnoses were made from clinical symptoms, serum measures (thyroxine and TRAb), thyroid ultrasound and orbital computed tomography. Amplification of TCR beta CDR3 regions was performed using RNA transcripts as template. During a first-round RT-PCR of the TCR CDR3, the HTBI primer set was used. TCRdb ran MiXCR on the multiplex PCR reads and lists one entry per CDR3 protein. The sample lists 550,000 to 700,000 distinct CDR3 sequences; roughly 46% were seen once. Study-wide results and limits: Blood shared most expanded thyroid clonotypes above 0.001.

This clonotype was counted ten times or more. The target antigen is unknown. This TCR came from an adult woman with Graves' disease, either hyperthyroidism or ophthalmopathy (not recorded which). The rearrangement links TRBV28 to TRBJ1-6; no definite D call. The sequencing sample was made of peripheral blood or thyroid tissue (not recorded which). CDR3 bases: TGTGCCAGCAGTTGGAGGGCTGATTCACCCCTCCACTTT. Its protein product is CASSWRADSPLHF.